One sample yielded the 21 T cell receptor beta chains listed below, sequenced in a study of early T cells in non-severe SARS-CoV-2 infection. TCRdb processed the 5' RACE reads anew with MiXCR; each CDR3 protein has one entry. Of some 60,000 distinct CDR3 sequences in the sample, approximately 7.7% were seen once. Sequencing used whole blood. These receptors originate from an adult who was a healthcare worker with PCR-confirmed SARS-CoV-2 infection or an uninfected control (not recorded which).

This clonotype was observed many times. The V call is TRBV29-1, the J call TRBJ2-3; D may be TRBD2 (6 bases). V lost 1 base, J lost 5 bases, and 13 bases lay in between. Looked up from germline, CDR1 is SQVTM and CDR2 is ANQGSEA. The CDR3 contains 14 residues. CDR3 residues: CSVEGGARVDTQYF. The CDR3 coding sequence is TGCAGCGTTGAAGGCGGGGCCAGGGTAGATACGCAGTATTTT.

CDR3 DNA: TGTGCCAGCAGTGCGGGACAGAGAAGCTCCTATAATTCACCCCTCCACTTT. Residues: CASSAGQRSSYNSPLHF. J is TRBJ1-6 and V is TRBV2, with 7 bases fitting TRBD1. The V gene end was trimmed by 4 bases and the J gene end by 0 bases; junction bases not matched to a gene: 6. The CDR3 spans 17 residues. Germline V gene lookup returns CDR1 SNHLY and CDR2 FYNNEI.

With regard to this clonotype: Given a much more abundant clone one base away, this may be a read error. CDR3 in DNA: TGTGCCAGCTCGGGAGTAAGGGAGCAGTGCTTC. Translation: CASSGVREQCF. The J gene is TRBJ2-7, the V gene TRBV11-2; D is perhaps TRBD2 (6 bases). CDR1 is SGHAT and CDR2 is FQNNGV in the germline V gene. CDR3 length: 11 amino acids. Variable domain in full (rest from reference TRBV11-2 and TRBJ2-7): EAGVAQSPRYKIIEKRQSVAFWCNPISGHATLYWYQQILGQGPKLLIQFQNNGVVDDSQLPKDRFSAERLKGVDSTLKIQPAKLEDSAVYLCASSGVREQCFGPGTRLTVT.

This clonotype has a count of ten or more. The chain has TRBV12-3 or TRBV12-4 and TRBJ2-3, with a weak D call TRBD2 (6 bases). The CDR3 has 13 amino acids. Trimming removed 7 bases from V and 5 bases from J, with 13 bases in between. CDR3 in DNA: TGTGCCAGCACCGAGACTAGACGAGATACGCAGTATTTT. Amino acids: CASTETRRDTQYF.

The table lists this clonotype with a few counts. The genes are TRBV7-9 and TRBJ2-7; TRBD2 matches at 8 bases. This CDR3 has 15 residues. Germline assignment: CDR1 SEHNR and CDR2 FQNEAQ (reference sequence). Trimming took 4 bases from V and 2 from J; bases not matched to a gene: 7. CDR3 DNA sequence: TGTGCCAGCAGCTCCGGGACTAGAAGTCCCTACGAGCAGTACTTC. Its translation is CASSSGTRSPYEQYF.

This clonotype was observed a handful of times. The chain uses TRBV7-8 and TRBJ2-5, with 9 bases identical to TRBD1. This CDR3 is 15 amino acids long. From germline, CDR1 is SGHVS and CDR2 FQNEAQ. V trimming: 3 bases; J trimming: 4 bases; junction bases outside the gene matches: 6. CDR3 DNA sequence: TGTGCCAGCAGCTTCTCCGGGACAGGGCGAGAGACCCAGTACTTC. It is translated as CASSFSGTGRETQYF.

This clonotype was found many times. This chain links TRBV7-9 with TRBJ2-3, with D tentatively TRBD2 (6 bases). The germline V and J ends were trimmed by 5 bases and 2 bases, with 14 bases remaining between them. Germline CDR1 and CDR2: SEHNR and FQNEAQ (reference sequence). This CDR3 contains 15 residues. CDR3 bases: TGTGCCAGCAGCCAAGGGACTTTTCTCACAGATACGCAGTATTTT. Translated, it gives CASSQGTFLTDTQYF.

This clonotype was observed a handful of times. It is unclear where the CDR3 begins or ends on the DNA, so no DNA is shown, and the CDR3 is as TCRdb lists it. This chain links TRBV7-5 with TRBJ2-3; the table calls TRBD1, which could not be checked here. TRBV7-5 is a pseudogene. The CDR3 spans 22 amino acids, including both terminal residues. CDR3 sequence reads: CISVSEAPRIIPGPTPRDTQYF.

Ten or more counts support this clonotype. J is TRBJ2-7 and V is TRBV7-9; D remains ambiguous. Per the germline V gene, CDR1 is SEHNR and CDR2 is FQNEAQ (reference sequence). Trimming took 5 bases from V and 3 from J, leaving 5 bases between them. The CDR3 contains 11 residues. The CDR3 bases are TGTGCCAGCAGCCTACTCTACGAGCAGTACTTC. This codes for CASSLLYEQYF.

In its sample, this clonotype was seen a few times. The chain couples TRBV20-1 to TRBJ2-5; D is unresolved. Trimming shortened V by 5 bases and J by 4 bases, and 5 bases separated the two germline ends. CDR1 is DFQATT, CDR2 SNEGSKA, per germline (reference sequence). The CDR3 is made up of 10 amino acids. CDR3 sequence reads: CSAGPETQYF. The CDR3 DNA sequence: TGCAGTGCTGGGCCAGAGACCCAGTACTTC.

The sample holds many counts of this clonotype. The chain couples TRBV24-1 to TRBJ2-3; 8 bases are shared with TRBD1. With 5 bases clipped from V and 2 bases from J, the junction kept 8 bases outside the gene matches. CDR1 and CDR2 from the germline V gene are KGHDR and SFDVKD. The CDR3 runs to 16 residues. CDR3 nucleotide sequence: TGTGCCACCAGTGTCTCCGACAGGGGCCCCACAGATACGCAGTATTTT. It is translated as CATSVSDRGPTDTQYF.

This clonotype was recorded a few times. The chain carries TRBV28 and TRBJ2-1, with 8 nucleotides matching TRBD2. From germline, CDR1 is MDHEN and CDR2 SYDVKM. V gave up 10 bases and J gave up 10 bases; unmatched junction bases: 15. This CDR3 is built from 14 residues. In DNA form, the CDR3 reads TGTGCCACCCAAACTAGCGGAGCGGTTGGGGAGCAGTTCTTC. Its protein is CATQTSGAVGEQFF.

This clonotype showed up just a few times. The chain is built from TRBV11-2 and TRBJ2-2; 12 bases are a match to TRBD2. Germline V gene data show CDR1 as SGHAT and CDR2 as FQNNGV. This CDR3 has 21 residues. V shed 5 bases and J 5 bases; nucleotides not matched to a gene: 21. CDR3 DNA sequence: TGTGCCAGCAGCCTGAGAACACATGGACTAGCGGGAACTCGACCTACCGGGGAGCTGTTTTTT. Translated: CASSLRTHGLAGTRPTGELFF.

This clonotype was detected many times. This chain connects TRBV29-1 to TRBJ1-4; D perhaps matches TRBD1 (5 bases). The germline V gene encodes CDR1 SQVTM and CDR2 ANQGSEA. V gave up 5 bases and J gave up 10 bases, with 14 bases separating them. The CDR3 covers 12 residues. The DNA of the CDR3 is TGCAGCGTTAGGGGTGAGATCGGAAAACTGTTTTTT. Translation gives CSVRGEIGKLFF.

In this sample, this clonotype turned up many times. This sequence joins TRBV18 and TRBJ2-7; 8 bases agree with TRBD1. V lost 4 bases to trimming and J lost 6 bases; unmatched junction nucleotides: 5. Per germline, CDR1 KGHSH and CDR2 LQKENI. The length of the CDR3 is 13 residues. CDR3 nucleotides: TGTGCCAGCTCACTACTCGACAGGGGCGAGCAGTACTTC. Translated: CASSLLDRGEQYF.

The genes are TRBV3-1 and TRBJ1-6, with D unclear. This CDR3 spans 13 amino acids. V shed 4 bases and J shed 5 bases, with 6 bases lying between them. Germline CDR1 LGHDT, CDR2 YNNKEL (reference sequence). CDR3 amino acids: CASSRRHNSPLHF. The CDR3 nucleotides read TGTGCCAGCAGCCGCCGCCATAATTCACCCCTCCACTTT. The full variable domain, with the rest looked up from reference TRBV3-1 and TRBJ1-6, is DTAVSQTPKYLVTQMGNDKSIKCEQNLGHDTMYWYKQDSKKFLKIMFSYNNKELIINETVPNRFSPKSPDKAHLNLHINSLELGDSAVYFCASSRRHNSPLHFGNGTRLTVT.

This clonotype was observed a handful of times. The chain uses TRBV4-2 and TRBJ2-7; no firm D call. The CDR3 extends over 14 amino acids. Per germline, CDR1 LGHNA and CDR2 YNFKEQ. With 1 base removed from V and 0 bases from J, the gap between germline ends came to 7 bases. The CDR3 reads CASSQGQVSYEQYF. CDR3 DNA: TGTGCCAGCAGCCAAGGGCAGGTCTCCTACGAGCAGTACTTC.

This clonotype appeared a few times. The J gene is TRBJ1-1, the V gene TRBV5-1, with 8 bases identical to TRBD1. From germline, CDR1 is SGHRS and CDR2 YFSETQ. The V segment lost 8 bases and the J segment 1 base; nucleotides outside the gene matches: 7. This CDR3 has 14 amino acids. The DNA of the CDR3 is TGCGCCAGTAGAGTCGGACAGGGGAACACTGAAGCTTTCTTT. It specifies CASRVGQGNTEAFF.

The rearrangement joins TRBV4-1 to TRBJ2-1; TRBD2 matches 7 bases. The V segment lost 1 base and the J segment 5 bases; nucleotides outside the gene matches: 11. Germline CDR1 MGHRA, CDR2 YSYEKL. There are 17 residues in the CDR3. The CDR3 coding sequence is TGCGCCAGCAGCCAAGTATTCGGCGGGAGCATGAACAATGAGCAGTTCTTC. Protein sequence: CASSQVFGGSMNNEQFF.

The sample holds a few counts of this clonotype. This chain joins TRBV7-9 and TRBJ2-7; tentatively, D is TRBD1 or TRBD2 (5 bases each). CDR1 and CDR2 from the germline V gene are SEHNR and FQNEAQ (reference sequence). The V end lost 5 bases, the J end lost 5 bases, and 13 bases lay between the germline ends. This CDR3 is 13 amino acids long. The CDR3 region is CASSPKGPNEQYF. CDR3 bases: TGTGCCAGCAGCCCTAAGGGACCCAACGAGCAGTACTTC.

The rearrangement uses TRBV19 and TRBJ2-1; TRBD2 matches at 9 bases. Germline V gene lookup returns CDR1 LNHDA and CDR2 SQIVND (reference sequence). V gave up 2 bases and J gave up 8 bases; unmatched junction bases: 7. The CDR3 sequence is 15 residues long. The CDR3 DNA sequence: TGTGCCAGTAGTATACAGGCGGGAGGGCGACATGAGCAGTTCTTC. This codes for CASSIQAGGRHEQFF.